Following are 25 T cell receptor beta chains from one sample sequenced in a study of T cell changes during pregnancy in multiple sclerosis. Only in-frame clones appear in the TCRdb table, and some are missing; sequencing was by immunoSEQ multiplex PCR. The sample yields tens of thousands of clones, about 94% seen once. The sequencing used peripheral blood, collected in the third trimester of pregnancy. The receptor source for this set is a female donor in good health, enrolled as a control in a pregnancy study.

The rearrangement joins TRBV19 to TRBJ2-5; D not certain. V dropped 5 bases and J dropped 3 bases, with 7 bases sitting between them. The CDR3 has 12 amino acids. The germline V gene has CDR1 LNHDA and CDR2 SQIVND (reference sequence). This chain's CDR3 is CASSVEKETQYF. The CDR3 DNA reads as TGTGCCAGTAGTGTGGAGAAAGAGACCCAGTACTTC.

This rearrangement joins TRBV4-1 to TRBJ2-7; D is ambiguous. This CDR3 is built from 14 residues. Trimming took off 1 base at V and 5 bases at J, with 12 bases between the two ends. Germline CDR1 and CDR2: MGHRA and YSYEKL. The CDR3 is CASSQGSPLDEQYF. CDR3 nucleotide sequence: TGCGCCAGCAGCCAAGGGTCCCCGCTAGACGAGCAGTACTTC.

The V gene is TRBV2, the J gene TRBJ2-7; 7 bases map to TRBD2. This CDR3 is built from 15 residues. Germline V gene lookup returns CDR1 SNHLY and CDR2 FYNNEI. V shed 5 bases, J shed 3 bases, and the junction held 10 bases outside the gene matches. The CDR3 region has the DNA TGTGCCAGCAGTCCAGCGACTAGCTTGGGCTACGAGCAGTACTTC. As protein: CASSPATSLGYEQYF.

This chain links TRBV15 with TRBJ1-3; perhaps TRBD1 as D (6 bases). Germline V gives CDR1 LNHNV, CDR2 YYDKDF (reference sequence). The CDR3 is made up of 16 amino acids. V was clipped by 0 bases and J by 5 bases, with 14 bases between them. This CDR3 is CATSRDQGTSRNTIYF. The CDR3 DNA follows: TGTGCCACCAGCAGAGATCAAGGGACAAGCCGAAACACCATATATTTT.

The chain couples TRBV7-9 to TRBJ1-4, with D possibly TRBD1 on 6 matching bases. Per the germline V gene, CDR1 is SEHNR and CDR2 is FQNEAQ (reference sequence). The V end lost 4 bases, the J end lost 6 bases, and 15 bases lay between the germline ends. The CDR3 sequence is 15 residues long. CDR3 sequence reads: CASSSNREGDEKLFF. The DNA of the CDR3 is TGTGCCAGCAGCTCGAACAGGGAGGGGGATGAAAAACTGTTTTTT.

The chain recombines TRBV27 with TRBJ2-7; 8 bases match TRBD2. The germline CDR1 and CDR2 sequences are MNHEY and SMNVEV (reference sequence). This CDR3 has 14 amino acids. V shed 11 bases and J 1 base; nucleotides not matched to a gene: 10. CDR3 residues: CASHGRGVSYEQYF. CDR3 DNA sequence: TGTGCCTCCCACGGGAGGGGGGTTTCCTACGAGCAGTACTTC.

CDR3 DNA sequence: TGTGCCAGCAGCTTAGCTAGAGGGGGCATAAATGAGCAGTTCTTC. Protein sequence: CASSLARGGINEQFF. The chain is built from TRBV7-8 and TRBJ2-1; TRBD1 matches 7 bases. Germline CDR1 and CDR2: SGHVS and FQNEAQ. Losses at the gene ends were 0 bases for V and 7 bases for J; bases not matched to a gene: 6. CDR3 length: 15 residues.

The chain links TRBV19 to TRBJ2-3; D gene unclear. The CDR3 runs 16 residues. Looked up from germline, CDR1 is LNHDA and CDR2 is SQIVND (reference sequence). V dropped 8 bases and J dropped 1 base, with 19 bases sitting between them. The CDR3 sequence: CASRLKSMAGTDTQYF. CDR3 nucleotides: TGTGCCAGTCGACTCAAGTCGATGGCGGGCACAGATACGCAGTATTTT.

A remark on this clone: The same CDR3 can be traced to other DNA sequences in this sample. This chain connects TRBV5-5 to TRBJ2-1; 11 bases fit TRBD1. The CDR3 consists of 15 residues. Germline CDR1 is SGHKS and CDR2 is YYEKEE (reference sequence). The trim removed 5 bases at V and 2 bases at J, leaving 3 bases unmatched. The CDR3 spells CASRGGQGAYNEQFF. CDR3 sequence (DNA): TGTGCCAGCAGGGGGGGACAGGGGGCCTACAATGAGCAGTTCTTC.

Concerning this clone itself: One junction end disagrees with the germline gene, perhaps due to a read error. Written as DNA, the CDR3 is TGTGCCAGTAGCATCAGGCCCGGGACAGGGGGAGACTCTACCTCATTT. Protein product: CASSIRPGTGGDSTSF. The gene calls are TRBV19 and TRBJ1-5, with 11 bases identical to TRBD1. The CDR3 spans 16 residues. CDR1 is LNHDA, CDR2 SQIVND, per germline (reference sequence). Filled out from reference TRBV19 and TRBJ1-5, the complete variable domain reads DGGITQSPKYLFRKEGQNVTLSCEQNLNHDAMYWYRQDPGQGLRLIYYSQIVNDFQKGDIAEGYSVSREKKESFPLTVTSAQKNPTAFYLCASSIRPGTGGDSTSFGDGTRLSIL.

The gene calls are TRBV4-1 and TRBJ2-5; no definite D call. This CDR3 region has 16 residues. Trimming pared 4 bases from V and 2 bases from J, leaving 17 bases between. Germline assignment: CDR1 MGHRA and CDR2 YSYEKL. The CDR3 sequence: CASSRNSNSRQETQYF. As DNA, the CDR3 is TGCGCCAGCAGCCGAAATAGTAATTCCCGACAAGAGACCCAGTACTTC.

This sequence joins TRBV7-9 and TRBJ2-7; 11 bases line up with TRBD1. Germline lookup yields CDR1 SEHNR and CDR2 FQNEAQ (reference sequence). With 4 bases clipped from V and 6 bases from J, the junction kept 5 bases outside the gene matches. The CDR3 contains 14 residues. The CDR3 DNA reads TGTGCCAGCAGCTCCCGGACAGGGGGCTCCGAGCAGTACTTC. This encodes CASSSRTGGSEQYF.

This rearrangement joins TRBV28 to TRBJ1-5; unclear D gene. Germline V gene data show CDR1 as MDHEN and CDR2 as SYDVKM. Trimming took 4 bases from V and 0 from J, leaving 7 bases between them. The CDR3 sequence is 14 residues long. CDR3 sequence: CASSSDYSNQPQHF. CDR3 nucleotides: TGTGCCAGCAGTTCGGACTATAGCAATCAGCCCCAGCATTTT.

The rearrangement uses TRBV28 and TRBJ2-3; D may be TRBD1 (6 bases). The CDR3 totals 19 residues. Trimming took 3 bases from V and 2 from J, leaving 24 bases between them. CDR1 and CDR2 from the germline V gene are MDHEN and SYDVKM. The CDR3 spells CASSFWGRSPGKNTDTQYF. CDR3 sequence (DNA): TGTGCCAGCAGTTTTTGGGGGCGGTCTCCGGGGAAAAACACAGATACGCAGTATTTT. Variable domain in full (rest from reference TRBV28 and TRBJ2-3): DVKVTQSSRYLVKRTGEKVFLECVQDMDHENMFWYRQDPGLGLRLIYFSYDVKMKEKGDIPEGYSVSREKKERFSLILESASTNQTSMYLCASSFWGRSPGKNTDTQYFGPGTRLTVL.

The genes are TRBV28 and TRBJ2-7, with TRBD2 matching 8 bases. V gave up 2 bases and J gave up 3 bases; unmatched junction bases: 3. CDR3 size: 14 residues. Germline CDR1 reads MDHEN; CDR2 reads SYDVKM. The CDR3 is CASSLRREGYEQYF. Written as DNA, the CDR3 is TGTGCCAGCAGTTTAAGACGGGAGGGCTACGAGCAGTACTTC.

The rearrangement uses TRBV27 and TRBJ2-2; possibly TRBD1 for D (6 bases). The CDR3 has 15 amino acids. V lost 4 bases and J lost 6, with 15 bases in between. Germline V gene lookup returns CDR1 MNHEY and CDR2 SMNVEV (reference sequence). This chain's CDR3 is CASSWGTGWAGELFF. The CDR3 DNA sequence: TGTGCCAGCAGTTGGGGAACAGGGTGGGCCGGGGAGCTGTTTTTT.

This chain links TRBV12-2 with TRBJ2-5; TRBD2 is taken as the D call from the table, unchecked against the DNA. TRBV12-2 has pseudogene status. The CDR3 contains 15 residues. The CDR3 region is CASRLRLAGKETQYF. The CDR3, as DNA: TGTGCAAGTCGCTTAAGACTAGCGGGGAAAGAGACCCAGTACTTC.

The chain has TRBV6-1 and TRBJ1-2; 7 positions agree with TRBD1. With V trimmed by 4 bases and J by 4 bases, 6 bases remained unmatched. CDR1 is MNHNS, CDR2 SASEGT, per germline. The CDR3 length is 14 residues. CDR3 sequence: CASSARGGGYGYTF. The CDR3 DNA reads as TGTGCCAGCAGTGCGAGAGGGGGCGGCTATGGCTACACCTTC.

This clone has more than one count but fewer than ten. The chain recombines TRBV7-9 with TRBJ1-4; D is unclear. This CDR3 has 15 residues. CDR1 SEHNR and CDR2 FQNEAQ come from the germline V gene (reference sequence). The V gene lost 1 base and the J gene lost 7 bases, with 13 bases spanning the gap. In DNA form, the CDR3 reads TGTGCCAGCAGCTTAGACTCTACCCGAGGTGAAAAACTGTTTTTT. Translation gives CASSLDSTRGEKLFF.

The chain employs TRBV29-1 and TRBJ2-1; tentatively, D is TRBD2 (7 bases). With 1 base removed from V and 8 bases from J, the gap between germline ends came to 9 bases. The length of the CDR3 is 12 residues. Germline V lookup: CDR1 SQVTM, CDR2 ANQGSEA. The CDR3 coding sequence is TGCAGCGTTGAAGTCGGGGGGCATGAGCAGTTCTTC. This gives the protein CSVEVGGHEQFF.

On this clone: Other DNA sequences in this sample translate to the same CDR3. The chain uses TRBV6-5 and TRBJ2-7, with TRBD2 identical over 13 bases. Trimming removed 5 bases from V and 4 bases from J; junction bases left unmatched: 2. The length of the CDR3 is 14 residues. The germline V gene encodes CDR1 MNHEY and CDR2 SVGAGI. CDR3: CASSRTSGSYEQYF. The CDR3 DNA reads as TGTGCCAGCAGTAGGACTAGCGGGAGTTACGAGCAGTACTTC.

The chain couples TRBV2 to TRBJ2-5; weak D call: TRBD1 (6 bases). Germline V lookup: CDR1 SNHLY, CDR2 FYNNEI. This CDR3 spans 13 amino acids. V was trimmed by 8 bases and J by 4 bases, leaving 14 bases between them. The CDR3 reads CASRDITPETQYF. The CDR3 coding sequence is TGTGCCAGCCGGGACATTACCCCAGAGACCCAGTACTTC.

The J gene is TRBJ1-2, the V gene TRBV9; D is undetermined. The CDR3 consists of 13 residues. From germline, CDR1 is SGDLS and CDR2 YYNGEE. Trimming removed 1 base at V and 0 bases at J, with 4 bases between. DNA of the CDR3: TGTGCCAGCAGCGTATTAGCTAACTATGGCTACACCTTC. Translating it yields CASSVLANYGYTF.

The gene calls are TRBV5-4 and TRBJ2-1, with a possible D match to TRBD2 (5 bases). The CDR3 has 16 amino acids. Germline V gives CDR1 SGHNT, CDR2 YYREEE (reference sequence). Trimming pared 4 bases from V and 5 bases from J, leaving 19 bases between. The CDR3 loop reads CASSHRLALGNNEQFF. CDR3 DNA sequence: TGTGCCAGCAGCCACCGACTCGCGCTCGGGAACAATGAGCAGTTCTTC.

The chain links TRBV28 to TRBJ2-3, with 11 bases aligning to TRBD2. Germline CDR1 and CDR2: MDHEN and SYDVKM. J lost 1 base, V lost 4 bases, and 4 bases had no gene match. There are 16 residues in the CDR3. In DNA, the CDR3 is TGTGCCAGCAGTTCCCGACTAGCGGGACGCACAGATACGCAGTATTTT. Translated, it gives CASSSRLAGRTDTQYF. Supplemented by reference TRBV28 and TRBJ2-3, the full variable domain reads DVKVTQSSRYLVKRTGEKVFLECVQDMDHENMFWYRQDPGLGLRLIYFSYDVKMKEKGDIPEGYSVSREKKERFSLILESASTNQTSMYLCASSSRLAGRTDTQYFGPGTRLTVL.